The 2 T cell receptor beta chains presented below share a single source sample, sequenced in a study of regulatory T cells in long-lasting Graves disease. According to the study, TCR beta libraries were built with iRepertoire HTBI primers and CDR3-region Arm-PCR. TCRdb fed the multiplex PCR reads into MiXCR, producing one record per CDR3 protein. Of around 230,000 distinct CDR3 sequences in the sample, about 17% were seen once. The time point: newly diagnosed GD, antithyroid drugs for less than 3 months. Extracted RNA from PBMCs served as the source of the TCR library. The material sequenced was peripheral blood mononuclear cells (PBMCs), taken at new diagnosis, from a patient treated with antithyroid drugs. Source of these receptors: a female donor with Graves disease.

Ten or more counts support this clonotype. The J gene is TRBJ2-1, the V gene TRBV28, with 9 nucleotides matching TRBD2. J was trimmed by 7 bases and V by 6 bases; bases with no gene match: 16. The CDR3 sequence is 17 residues long. Germline-derived CDR1 and CDR2 are MDHEN and SYDVKM. Here the CDR3 reads CASSSIGSGRPANEQFF. As DNA, the CDR3 is TGTGCCAGCAGCTCCATCGGGAGCGGGAGGCCAGCAAATGAGCAGTTCTTC.

This clonotype has a count of ten or more. The chain is built from TRBV12-3 or TRBV12-4 and TRBJ2-1; no firm D call. CDR3 size: 13 residues. Trimming pared 6 bases from V and 7 bases from J, leaving 13 bases between. The CDR3, as DNA: TGTGCCAGCAGCCAGCTCGCTCCTAATGAGCAGTTCTTC. Encoded protein: CASSQLAPNEQFF.